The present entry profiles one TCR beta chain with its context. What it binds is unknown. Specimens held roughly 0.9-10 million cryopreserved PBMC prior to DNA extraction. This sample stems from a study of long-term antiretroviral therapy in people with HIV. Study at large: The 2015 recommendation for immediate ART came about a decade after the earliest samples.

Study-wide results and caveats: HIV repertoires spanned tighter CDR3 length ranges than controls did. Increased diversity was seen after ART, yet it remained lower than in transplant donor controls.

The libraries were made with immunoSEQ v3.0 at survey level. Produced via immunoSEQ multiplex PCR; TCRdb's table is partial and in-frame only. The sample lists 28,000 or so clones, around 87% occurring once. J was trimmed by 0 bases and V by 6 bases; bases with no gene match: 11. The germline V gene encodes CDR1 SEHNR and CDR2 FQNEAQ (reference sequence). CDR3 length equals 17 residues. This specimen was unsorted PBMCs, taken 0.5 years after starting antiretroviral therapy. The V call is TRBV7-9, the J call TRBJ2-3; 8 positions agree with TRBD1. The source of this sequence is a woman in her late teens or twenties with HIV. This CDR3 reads CASRGRRGTGSTDTQYF. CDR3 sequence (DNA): TGTGCCAGCAGAGGACGGAGAGGGACAGGCAGCACAGATACGCAGTATTTT.